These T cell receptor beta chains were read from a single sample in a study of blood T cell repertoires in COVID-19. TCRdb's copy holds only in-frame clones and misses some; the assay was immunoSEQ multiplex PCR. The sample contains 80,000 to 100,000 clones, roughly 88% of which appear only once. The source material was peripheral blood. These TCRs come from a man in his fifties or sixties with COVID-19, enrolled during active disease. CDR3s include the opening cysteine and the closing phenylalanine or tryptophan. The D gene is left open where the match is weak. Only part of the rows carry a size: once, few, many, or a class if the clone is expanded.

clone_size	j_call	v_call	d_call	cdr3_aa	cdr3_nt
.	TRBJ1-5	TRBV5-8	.	CASSRGPVGGDQPQHF	TGTGCCAGCAGCCGGGGTCCGGTCGGCGGAGATCAGCCCCAGCATTTT
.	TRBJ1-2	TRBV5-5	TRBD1	CASSRTGDNYGYTF	TGTGCCAGCTCCAGGACAGGGGATAACTATGGCTACACCTTC
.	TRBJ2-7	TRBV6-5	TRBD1	CASSYSFTTGDEQYF	TGTGCCAGCAGTTACTCGTTTACGACAGGGGACGAGCAGTACTTC
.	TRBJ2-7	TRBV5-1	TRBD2	CASSMIAGGTYEQYF	TGCGCCAGCAGCATGATAGCGGGGGGCACCTACGAGCAGTACTTC
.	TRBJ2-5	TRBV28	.	CASNHRYQETQYF	TGTGCCAGCAACCACAGGTACCAAGAGACCCAGTACTTC
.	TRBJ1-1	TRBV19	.	CASRWGLDTEAFF	TGTGCCAGTAGGTGGGGGCTTGACACTGAAGCTTTCTTT
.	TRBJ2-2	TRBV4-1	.	CASSASNTGELFF	TGCGCCAGCAGCGCGAGCAACACCGGGGAGCTGTTTTTT
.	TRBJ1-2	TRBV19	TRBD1	CASSPGQGYYGYTF	TGTGCCAGTAGTCCGGGACAGGGATACTATGGCTACACCTTC
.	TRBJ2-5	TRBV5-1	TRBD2	CASSLGRGLNPTQETQYF	TGCGCCAGCAGCCTGGGGCGGGGGTTGAACCCCACTCAAGAGACCCAGTACTTC
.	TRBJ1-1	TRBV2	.	CASGALPNAEAFF	TGTGCCAGCGGGGCCCTTCCAAACGCTGAAGCTTTCTTT
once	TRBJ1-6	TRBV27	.	CASSLLRGGSPLHF	TGTGCCAGCAGTTTATTACGCGGCGGGTCACCCCTCCACTTT
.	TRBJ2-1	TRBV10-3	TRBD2	CAITASGGNEQFF	TGTGCCATCACGGCTAGCGGGGGTAATGAGCAGTTCTTC
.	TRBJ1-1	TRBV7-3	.	CASSLESGTEAFF	TGTGCCAGCAGCTTGGAGTCGGGCACTGAAGCTTTCTTT
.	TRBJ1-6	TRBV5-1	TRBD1	CASSWGQGASRSSYNSPLHF	TGCGCCAGCAGCTGGGGACAGGGGGCTTCCCGAAGCTCCTATAATTCACCCCTCCACTTT
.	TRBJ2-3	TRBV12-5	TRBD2	CASGLGAGGFEDTQYF	TGTGCTAGTGGTTTGGGAGCGGGGGGATTTGAAGATACGCAGTATTTT
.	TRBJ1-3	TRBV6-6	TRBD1	CASSYVQGAGNTIYF	TGTGCCAGCAGTTACGTACAGGGGGCTGGAAACACCATATATTTT
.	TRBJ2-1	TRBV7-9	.	CASSLGNYNEQFF	TGTGCCAGCAGCTTGGGCAATTACAATGAGCAGTTCTTC
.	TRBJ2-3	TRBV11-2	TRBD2	CASRRSGGLTDTQYF	TGTGCCAGCCGCCGCAGCGGGGGCCTCACAGATACGCAGTATTTT
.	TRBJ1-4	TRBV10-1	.	CASSYGGVTGEKLFF	TGCGCCAGCAGTTACGGGGGGGTGACGGGGGAAAAACTGTTTTTT
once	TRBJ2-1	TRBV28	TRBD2	CASSLSGGPYNEQFF	TGTGCCAGCAGTTTATCGGGGGGTCCCTACAATGAGCAGTTCTTC
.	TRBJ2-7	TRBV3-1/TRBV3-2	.	CASSPGTNTWQYF	TGTGCCAGCAGCCCGGGAACGAATACGTGGCAGTACTTC
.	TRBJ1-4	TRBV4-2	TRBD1	CASSPTTGVNEKLFF	TGTGCCAGCAGCCCCACGACAGGGGTAAATGAAAAACTGTTTTTT
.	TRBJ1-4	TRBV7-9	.	CASSLARDEKLFF	TGTGCCAGCAGCTTAGCGCGTGATGAAAAACTGTTTTTT